This TCR beta chain is from a study of T cells in Graves' hyperthyroidism and ophthalmopathy. Germline lookup yields CDR1 SNHLY and CDR2 FYNNEI. V was pared by 6 bases and J by 5 bases, with 13 bases between. There are 14 residues in the CDR3. This clonotype was counted ten times or more. There were TCR beta CDR3 regions amplified from RNA transcripts. The HTBI set primed first-round TCR CDR3 RT-PCR. TCRdb called the multiplex PCR reads again in MiXCR, with one record for every CDR3 protein. The sample consists of about 360,000 distinct CDR3 sequences, around 13% of them appearing once. Sequenced input: blood. This TCR was sampled from a woman between 18 and 29 years old with Graves' hyperthyroidism. The chain employs TRBV2 and TRBJ1-4; D is undetermined. In DNA, the CDR3 is TGTGCCAGCAGATCGGACGGCTCCAATGAAAAACTGTTTTTT. Translated, it gives CASRSDGSNEKLFF.